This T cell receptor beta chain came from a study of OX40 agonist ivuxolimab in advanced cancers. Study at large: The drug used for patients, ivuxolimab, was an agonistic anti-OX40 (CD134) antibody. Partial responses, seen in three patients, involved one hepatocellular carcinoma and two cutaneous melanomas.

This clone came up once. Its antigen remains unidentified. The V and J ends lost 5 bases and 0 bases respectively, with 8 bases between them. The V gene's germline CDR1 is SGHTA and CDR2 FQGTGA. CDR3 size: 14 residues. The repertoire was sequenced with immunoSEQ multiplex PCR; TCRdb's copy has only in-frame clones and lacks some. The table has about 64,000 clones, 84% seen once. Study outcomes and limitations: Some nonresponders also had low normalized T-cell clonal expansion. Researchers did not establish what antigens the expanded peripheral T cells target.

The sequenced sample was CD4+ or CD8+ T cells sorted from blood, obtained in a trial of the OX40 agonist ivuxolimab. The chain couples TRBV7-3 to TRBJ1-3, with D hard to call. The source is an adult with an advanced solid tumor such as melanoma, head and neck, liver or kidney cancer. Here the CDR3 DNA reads TGTGCCAGCAGCGATACATCCTCTGGAAACACCATATATTTT. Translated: CASSDTSSGNTIYF.